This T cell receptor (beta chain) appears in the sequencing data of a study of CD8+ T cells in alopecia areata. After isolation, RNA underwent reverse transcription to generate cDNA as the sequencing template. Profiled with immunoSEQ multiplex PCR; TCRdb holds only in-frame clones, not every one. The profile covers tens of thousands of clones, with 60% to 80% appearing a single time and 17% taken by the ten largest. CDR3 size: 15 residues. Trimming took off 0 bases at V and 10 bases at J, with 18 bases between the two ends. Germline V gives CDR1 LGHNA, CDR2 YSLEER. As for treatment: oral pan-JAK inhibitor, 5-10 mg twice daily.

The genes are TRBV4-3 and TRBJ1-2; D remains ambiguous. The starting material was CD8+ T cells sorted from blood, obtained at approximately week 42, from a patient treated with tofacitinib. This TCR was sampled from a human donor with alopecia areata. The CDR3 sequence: CASSQDRVNLWDYTF. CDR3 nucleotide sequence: TGCGCCAGCAGCCAAGACCGGGTGAACCTATGGGACTACACCTTC.